These T cell receptor beta chains were read from a single sample in a study of cytomegalovirus exposure and HLA in healthy donors. Assay: immunoSEQ multiplex PCR; the TCRdb copy retains only in-frame clones and omits some. This sample yields 150,000 to 200,000 clones, of which roughly four fifths are seen a single time; about 1.9% belongs to the top ten. Input material: PBMCs. These receptors originate from a woman aged 25 to 39 in good health and CMV-seropositive. Both conserved end residues are part of each CDR3. Fields, in order: clone size, V gene, D gene, J gene, CDR3 protein. The D gene is left open where the match is weak. Size values are once, few and many counts, or a class for expanded clones, and some rows have none.

size: -; V: TRBV28; D: -; J: TRBJ2-3; CDR3: CASSLVLADTQYF
size: -; V: TRBV5-1; D: TRBD2; J: TRBJ2-5; CDR3: CASSLVGNSGIIKPWETQYF
size: -; V: TRBV5-1; D: TRBD1; J: TRBJ2-7; CDR3: CASRPTGGADEQYF
size: -; V: TRBV11-2; D: -; J: TRBJ1-2; CDR3: CASSHLFRTNYGYTF
size: -; V: TRBV6-1; D: -; J: TRBJ2-2; CDR3: CASSELGAGSRELFF
size: -; V: TRBV6-5; D: TRBD1; J: TRBJ1-1; CDR3: CASSYSITGGTTEAFF
size: -; V: TRBV11-2; D: -; J: TRBJ2-6; CDR3: CASSLGVSGANVLTF
size: -; V: TRBV15; D: -; J: TRBJ2-5; CDR3: CATSRDRHVETQYF
size: -; V: TRBV2; D: -; J: TRBJ2-1; CDR3: CASSGRGEQFF
size: -; V: TRBV6-4; D: -; J: TRBJ1-1; CDR3: CASSRQGGGNTEAFF
size: few; V: TRBV7-6; D: -; J: TRBJ2-1; CDR3: CASSTAHYNEQFF
size: -; V: TRBV19; D: -; J: TRBJ1-5; CDR3: CASTPTGDHNQPQHF
size: -; V: TRBV6-5; D: -; J: TRBJ1-1; CDR3: CASRYRTGDGAFF
size: once; V: TRBV5-1; D: TRBD1; J: TRBJ1-1; CDR3: CASSSTGYMNTEAFF
size: few; V: TRBV7-2; D: -; J: TRBJ1-1; CDR3: CASSLGQNTEAFF